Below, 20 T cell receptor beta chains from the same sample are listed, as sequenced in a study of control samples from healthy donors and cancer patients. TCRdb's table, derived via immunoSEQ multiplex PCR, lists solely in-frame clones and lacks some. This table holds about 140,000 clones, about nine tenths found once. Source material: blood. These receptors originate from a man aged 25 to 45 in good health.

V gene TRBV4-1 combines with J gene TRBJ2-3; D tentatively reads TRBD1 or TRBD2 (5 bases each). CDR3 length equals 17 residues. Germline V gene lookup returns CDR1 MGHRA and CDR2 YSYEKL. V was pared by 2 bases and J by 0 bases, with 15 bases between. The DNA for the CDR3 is TGCGCCAGCAGCCAAAGGAGTGGGGGACCTAGCACAGATACGCAGTATTTT. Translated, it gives CASSQRSGGPSTDTQYF.

The CDR3 DNA sequence: TGTGCCAGCAGCTTAAAGGTAGCTGAAGCTTTCTTT. Translation: CASSLKVAEAFF. V gene TRBV7-9 combines with J gene TRBJ1-1; D unresolved. The V gene's germline CDR1 is SEHNR and CDR2 FQNEAQ (reference sequence). This CDR3 is 12 amino acids long. V shed 2 bases and J shed 6 bases, with 7 bases lying between them.

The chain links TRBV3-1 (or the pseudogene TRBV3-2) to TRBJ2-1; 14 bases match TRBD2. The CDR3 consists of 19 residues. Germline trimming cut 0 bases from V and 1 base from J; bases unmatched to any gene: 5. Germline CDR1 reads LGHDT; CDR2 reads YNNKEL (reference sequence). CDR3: CASSQDLGLAGESYNEQFF. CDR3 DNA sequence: TGTGCCAGCAGCCAAGATTTGGGACTAGCGGGAGAATCCTACAATGAGCAGTTCTTC.

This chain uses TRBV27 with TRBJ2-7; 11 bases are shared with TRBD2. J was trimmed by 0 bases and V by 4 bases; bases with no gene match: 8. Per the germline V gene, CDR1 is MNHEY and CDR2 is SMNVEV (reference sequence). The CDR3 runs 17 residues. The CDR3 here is CASSSTKTSGSSYEQYF. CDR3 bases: TGTGCCAGCAGTTCTACTAAAACTAGCGGGAGCTCCTACGAGCAGTACTTC.

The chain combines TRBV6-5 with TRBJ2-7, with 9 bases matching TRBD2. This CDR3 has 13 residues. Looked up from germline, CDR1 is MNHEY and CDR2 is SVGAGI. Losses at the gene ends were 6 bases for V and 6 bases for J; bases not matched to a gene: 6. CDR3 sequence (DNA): TGTGCCAGCAGCAGTGGGACTAGCAGCGAGCAGTACTTC. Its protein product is CASSSGTSSEQYF.

The CDR3 DNA reads as TGTGCCAGCAGTTCGCCGACAGAGCCATCCTACGAGCAGTACTTC. Translated, it gives CASSSPTEPSYEQYF. The chain joins TRBV28 to TRBJ2-7; D might be TRBD1 (5 bases). There are 15 residues in the CDR3. CDR1 is MDHEN, CDR2 SYDVKM, per germline. V lost 4 bases and J lost 1, with 14 bases in between. Supplemented by reference TRBV28 and TRBJ2-7, the full variable domain reads DVKVTQSSRYLVKRTGEKVFLECVQDMDHENMFWYRQDPGLGLRLIYFSYDVKMKEKGDIPEGYSVSREKKERFSLILESASTNQTSMYLCASSSPTEPSYEQYFGPGTRLTVT.

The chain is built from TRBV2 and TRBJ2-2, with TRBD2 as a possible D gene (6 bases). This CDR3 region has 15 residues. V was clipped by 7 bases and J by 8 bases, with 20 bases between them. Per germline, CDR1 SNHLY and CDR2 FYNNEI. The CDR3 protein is CASTALPGVRGELFF. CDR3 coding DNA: TGTGCCAGCACAGCCCTTCCGGGAGTGCGAGGGGAGCTGTTTTTT.

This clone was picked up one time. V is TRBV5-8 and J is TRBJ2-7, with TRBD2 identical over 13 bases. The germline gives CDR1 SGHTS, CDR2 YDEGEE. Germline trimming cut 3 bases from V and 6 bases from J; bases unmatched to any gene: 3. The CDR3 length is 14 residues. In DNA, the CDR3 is TGTGCCAGCAGCTGGACTAGCGGGAGCTTCGAGCAGTACTTC. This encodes CASSWTSGSFEQYF.

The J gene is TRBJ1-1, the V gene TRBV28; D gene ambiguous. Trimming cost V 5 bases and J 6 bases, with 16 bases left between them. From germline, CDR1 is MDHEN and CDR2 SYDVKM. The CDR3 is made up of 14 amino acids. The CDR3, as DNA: TGTGCCAGCAGTCCTCACGCCAACCCTCCTGAAGCTTTCTTT. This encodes CASSPHANPPEAFF.

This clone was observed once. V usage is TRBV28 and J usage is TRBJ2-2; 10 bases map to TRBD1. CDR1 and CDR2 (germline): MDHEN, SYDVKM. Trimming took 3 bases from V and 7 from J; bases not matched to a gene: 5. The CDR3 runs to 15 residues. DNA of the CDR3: TGTGCCAGCAGTTTTGCGGACAGGGGGATCGGGGAGCTGTTTTTT. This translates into CASSFADRGIGELFF.

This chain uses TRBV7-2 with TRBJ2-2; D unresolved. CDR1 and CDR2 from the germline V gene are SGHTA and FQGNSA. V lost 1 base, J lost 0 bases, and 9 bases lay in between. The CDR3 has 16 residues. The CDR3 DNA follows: TGTGCCAGCAGCTTAGGAGGAGTCGCGAACACCGGGGAGCTGTTTTTT. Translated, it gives CASSLGGVANTGELFF.

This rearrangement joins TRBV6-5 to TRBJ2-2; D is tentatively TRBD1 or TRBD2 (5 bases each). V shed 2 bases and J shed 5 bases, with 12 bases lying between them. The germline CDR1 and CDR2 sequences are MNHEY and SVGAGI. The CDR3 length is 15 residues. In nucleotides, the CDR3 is TGTGCCAGCAGTTACGAGGGGCGGCGAACCGGGGAGCTGTTTTTT. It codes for CASSYEGRRTGELFF.

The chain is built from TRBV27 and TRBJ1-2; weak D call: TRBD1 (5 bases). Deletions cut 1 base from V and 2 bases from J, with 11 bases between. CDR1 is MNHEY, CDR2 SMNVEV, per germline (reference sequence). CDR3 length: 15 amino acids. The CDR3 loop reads CASSLWDGSNYGYTF. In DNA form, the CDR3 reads TGTGCCAGCAGTTTATGGGACGGATCAAACTATGGCTACACCTTC.

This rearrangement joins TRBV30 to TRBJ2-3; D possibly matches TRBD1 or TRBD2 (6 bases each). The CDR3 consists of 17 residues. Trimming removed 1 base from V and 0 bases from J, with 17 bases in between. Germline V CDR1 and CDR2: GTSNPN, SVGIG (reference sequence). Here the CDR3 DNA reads TGTGCCTGGAGTGGAAATAGGGGCGGGACAAGCACAGATACGCAGTATTTT. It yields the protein CAWSGNRGGTSTDTQYF.

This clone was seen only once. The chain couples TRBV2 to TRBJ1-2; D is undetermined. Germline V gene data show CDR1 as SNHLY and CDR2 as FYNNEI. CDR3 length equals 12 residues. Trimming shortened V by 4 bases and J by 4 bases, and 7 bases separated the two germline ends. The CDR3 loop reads CASSGDTYGYTF. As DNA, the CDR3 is TGTGCCAGCAGTGGAGACACCTATGGCTACACCTTC.

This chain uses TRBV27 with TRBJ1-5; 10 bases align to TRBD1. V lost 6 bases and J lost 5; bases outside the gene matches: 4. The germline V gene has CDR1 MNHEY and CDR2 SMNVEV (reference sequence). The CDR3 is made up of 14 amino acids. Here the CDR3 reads CASSPTGGYQPQHF. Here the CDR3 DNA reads TGTGCCAGCAGCCCGACAGGGGGCTATCAGCCCCAGCATTTT.

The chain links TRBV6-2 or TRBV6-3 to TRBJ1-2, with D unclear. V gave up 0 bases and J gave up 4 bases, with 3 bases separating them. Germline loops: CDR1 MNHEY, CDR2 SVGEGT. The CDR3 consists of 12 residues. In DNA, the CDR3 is TGTGCCAGCAGTTACTCGACCTATGGCTACACCTTC. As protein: CASSYSTYGYTF.

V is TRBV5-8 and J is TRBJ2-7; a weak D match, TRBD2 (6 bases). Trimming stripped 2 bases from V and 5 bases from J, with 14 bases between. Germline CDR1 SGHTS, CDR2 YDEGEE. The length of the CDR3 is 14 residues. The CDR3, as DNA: TGTGCCAGCAGCTTTAGCGGTCGAGCGGACGAGCAGTACTTC. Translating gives CASSFSGRADEQYF.

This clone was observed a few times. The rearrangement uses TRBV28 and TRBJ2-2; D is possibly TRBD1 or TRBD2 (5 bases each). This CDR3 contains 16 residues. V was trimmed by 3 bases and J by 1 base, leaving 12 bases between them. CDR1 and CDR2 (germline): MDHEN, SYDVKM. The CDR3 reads CASSFMGRGNTGELFF. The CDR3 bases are TGTGCCAGCAGTTTTATGGGACGGGGGAACACCGGGGAGCTGTTTTTT.

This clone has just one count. CDR3 residues: CASSEGLGGGNEQFF. As DNA, the CDR3 is TGTGCCAGCAGTGAAGGGTTGGGGGGTGGCAATGAGCAGTTCTTC. This sequence joins TRBV6-4 and TRBJ2-1; a weak D match, TRBD2 (6 bases). This CDR3 is 15 amino acids long. V was shortened by 3 bases and J by 6 bases, with 15 bases between the two germline ends. Germline V lookup: CDR1 MRHNA, CDR2 SNTAGT.